This TCR beta chain is drawn from a study of CD8+ T cells in alopecia areata. After isolation, RNA underwent reverse transcription to generate cDNA as the sequencing template. The method was immunoSEQ multiplex PCR; TCRdb's version includes in-frame clones alone and lacks a portion of them. The table lists about 15,000 clones, 50% to 65% of them singletons. The investigators collected lesional scalp punch biopsies and peripheral blood from alopecia areata patients. Looked up from germline, CDR1 is MDHEN and CDR2 is SYDVKM. V was shortened by 3 bases and J by 0 bases, with 23 bases between the two germline ends. This CDR3 has 19 residues.

The receptor was derived from a human donor with alopecia areata. The sequenced material came from skin. This rearrangement joins TRBV28 to TRBJ2-5; no reliable D call. The CDR3 nucleotides read TGTGCCAGCAGTTTCTGGGTTGTTGCACAACATTGGTACCAAGAGACCCAGTACTTC. Translating it yields CASSFWVVAQHWYQETQYF.